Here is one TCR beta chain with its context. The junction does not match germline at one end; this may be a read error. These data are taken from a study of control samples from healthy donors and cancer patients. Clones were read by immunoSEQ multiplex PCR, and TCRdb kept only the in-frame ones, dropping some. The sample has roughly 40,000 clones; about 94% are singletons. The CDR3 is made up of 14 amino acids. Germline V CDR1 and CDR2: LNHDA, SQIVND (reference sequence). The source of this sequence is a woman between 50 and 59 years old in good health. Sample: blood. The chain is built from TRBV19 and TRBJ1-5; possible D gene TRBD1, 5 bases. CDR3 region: CASKGSGGNQPQHF. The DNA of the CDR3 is TGTGCGAGTAAGGGTTCGGGGGGCAATCAGCCCCAGCATTTT.